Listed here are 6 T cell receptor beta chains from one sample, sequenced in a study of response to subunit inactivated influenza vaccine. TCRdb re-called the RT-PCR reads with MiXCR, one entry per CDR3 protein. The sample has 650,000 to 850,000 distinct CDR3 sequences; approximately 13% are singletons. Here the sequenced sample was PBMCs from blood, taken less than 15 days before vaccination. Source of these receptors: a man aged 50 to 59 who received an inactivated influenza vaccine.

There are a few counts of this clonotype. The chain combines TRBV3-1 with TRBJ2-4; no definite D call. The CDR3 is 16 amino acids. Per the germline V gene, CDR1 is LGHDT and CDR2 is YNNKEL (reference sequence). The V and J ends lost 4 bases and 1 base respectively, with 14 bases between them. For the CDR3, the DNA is TGTGCCAGCAGCCCACAGATAACCCACGCCAAAAACATTCAGTACTTC. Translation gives CASSPQITHAKNIQYF.

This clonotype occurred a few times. In DNA, the CDR3 is TGTGCCAGCAGCCACCGGGGGCGTAACTATGGCTACACCTTC. Protein sequence: CASSHRGRNYGYTF. The chain links TRBV3-1 to TRBJ1-2; a possible D gene is TRBD1 (6 bases). Germline CDR1 and CDR2: LGHDT and YNNKEL (reference sequence). The CDR3 loop spans 14 amino acids. Deletions cut 3 bases from V and 1 base from J, with 9 bases between.

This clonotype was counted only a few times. CDR3 protein: CSVGGGSGNTQYF. CDR3 DNA: TGCAGCGTTGGCGGAGGGTCAGGGAATACGCAGTATTTT. The chain recombines TRBV29-1 with TRBJ2-3, with a tentative D call TRBD2 (6 bases). The germline V gene encodes CDR1 SQVTM and CDR2 ANQGSEA. This CDR3 contains 13 residues. Trimming left V 4 bases short and J 7 bases short, with 15 bases between.

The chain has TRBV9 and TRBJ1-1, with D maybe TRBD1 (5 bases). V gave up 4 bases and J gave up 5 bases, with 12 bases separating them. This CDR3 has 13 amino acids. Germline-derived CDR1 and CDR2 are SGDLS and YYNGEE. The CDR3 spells CASSPPRETEAFF. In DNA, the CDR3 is TGTGCCAGCAGCCCCCCCAGGGAAACTGAAGCTTTCTTT.

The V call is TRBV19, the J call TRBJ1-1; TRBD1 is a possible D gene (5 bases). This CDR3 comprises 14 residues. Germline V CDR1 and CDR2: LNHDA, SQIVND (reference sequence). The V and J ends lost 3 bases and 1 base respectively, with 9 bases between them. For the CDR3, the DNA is TGTGCCAGTAGTATTTTTGGGGGGAACACTGAAGCTTTCTTT. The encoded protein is CASSIFGGNTEAFF. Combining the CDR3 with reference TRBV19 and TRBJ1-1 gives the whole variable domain DGGITQSPKYLFRKEGQNVTLSCEQNLNHDAMYWYRQDPGQGLRLIYYSQIVNDFQKGDIAEGYSVSREKKESFPLTVTSAQKNPTAFYLCASSIFGGNTEAFFGQGTRLTVV.

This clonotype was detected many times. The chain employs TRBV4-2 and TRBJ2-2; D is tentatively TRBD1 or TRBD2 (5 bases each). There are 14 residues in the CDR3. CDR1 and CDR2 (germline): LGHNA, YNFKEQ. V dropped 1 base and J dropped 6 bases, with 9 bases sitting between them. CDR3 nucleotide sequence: TGTGCCAGCAGCCAAGGTGGGACCCCCGGGGAGCTGTTTTTT. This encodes CASSQGGTPGELFF.